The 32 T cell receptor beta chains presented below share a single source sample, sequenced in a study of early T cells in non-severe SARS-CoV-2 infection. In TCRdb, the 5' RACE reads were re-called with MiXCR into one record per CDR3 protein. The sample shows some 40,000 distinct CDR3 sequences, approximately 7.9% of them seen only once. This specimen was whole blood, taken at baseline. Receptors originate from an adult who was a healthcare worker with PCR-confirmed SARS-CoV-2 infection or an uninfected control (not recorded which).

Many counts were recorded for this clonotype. The CDR3 nucleotides are TGTGCCAGCAGGCCTCGGTACCAAGAGACCCAGTACTTC. Translated, it gives CASRPRYQETQYF. The chain combines TRBV2 with TRBJ2-5, with D unresolved. Trimming cost V 6 bases and J 0 bases, with 8 bases left between them. The CDR3 length is 13 residues. Germline CDR1 is SNHLY and CDR2 is FYNNEI.

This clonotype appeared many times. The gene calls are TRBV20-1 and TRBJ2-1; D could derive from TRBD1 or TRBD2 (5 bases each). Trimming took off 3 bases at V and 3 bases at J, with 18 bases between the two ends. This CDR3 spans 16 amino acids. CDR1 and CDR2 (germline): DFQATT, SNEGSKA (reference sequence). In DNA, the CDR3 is TGCAGTGCTAGCCTTGAACGAGGGGTTAACTACAATGAGCAGTTCTTC. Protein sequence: CSASLERGVNYNEQFF.

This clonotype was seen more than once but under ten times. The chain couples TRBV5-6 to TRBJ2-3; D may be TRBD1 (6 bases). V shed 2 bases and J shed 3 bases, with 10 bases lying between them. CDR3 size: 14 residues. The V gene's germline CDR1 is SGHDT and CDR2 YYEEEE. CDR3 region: CASSLAQGTDTQYF. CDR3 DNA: TGTGCCAGCAGCTTAGCACAGGGAACAGATACGCAGTATTTT.

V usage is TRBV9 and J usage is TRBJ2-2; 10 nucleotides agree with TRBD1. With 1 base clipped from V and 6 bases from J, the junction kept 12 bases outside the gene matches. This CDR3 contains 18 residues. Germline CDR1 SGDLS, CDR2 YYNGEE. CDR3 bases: TGTGCCAGCAGCGTAAATTTTTTCGGGGACAGGGGACCCGGGGAGCTGTTTTTT. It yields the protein CASSVNFFGDRGPGELFF.

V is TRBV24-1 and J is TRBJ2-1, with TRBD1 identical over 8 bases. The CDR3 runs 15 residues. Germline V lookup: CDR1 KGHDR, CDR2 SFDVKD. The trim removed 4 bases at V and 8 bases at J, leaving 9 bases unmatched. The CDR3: CATSDRGTGRHEQFF. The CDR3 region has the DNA TGTGCCACCAGTGACCGTGGGACAGGTAGGCATGAGCAGTTCTTC.

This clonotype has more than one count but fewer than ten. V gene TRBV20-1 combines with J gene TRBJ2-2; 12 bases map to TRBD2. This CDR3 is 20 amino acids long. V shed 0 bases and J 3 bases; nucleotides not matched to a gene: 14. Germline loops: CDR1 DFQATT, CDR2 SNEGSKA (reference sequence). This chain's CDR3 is CSARDQGPGTSGPYTGELFF. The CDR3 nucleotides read TGCAGTGCTAGAGATCAGGGACCCGGGACTAGCGGGCCATACACCGGGGAGCTGTTTTTT.

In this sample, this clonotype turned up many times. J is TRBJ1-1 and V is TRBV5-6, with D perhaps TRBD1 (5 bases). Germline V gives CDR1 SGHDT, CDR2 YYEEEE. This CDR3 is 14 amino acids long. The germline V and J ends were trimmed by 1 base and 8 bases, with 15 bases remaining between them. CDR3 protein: CASSLNYGGKEAFF. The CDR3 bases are TGTGCCAGCAGCTTGAATTATGGGGGAAAGGAAGCTTTCTTT.

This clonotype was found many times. DNA of the CDR3: TGTGCCTGGTTGCCCCCCGAGGACAACTACGAGCAGTACTTC. Its translation: CAWLPPEDNYEQYF. This chain uses TRBV30 with TRBJ2-7; perhaps TRBD1 as D (5 bases). Germline CDR1 reads GTSNPN; CDR2 reads SVGIG (reference sequence). This CDR3 is 14 amino acids long. V lost 5 bases to trimming and J lost 3 bases, with 17 bases between them.

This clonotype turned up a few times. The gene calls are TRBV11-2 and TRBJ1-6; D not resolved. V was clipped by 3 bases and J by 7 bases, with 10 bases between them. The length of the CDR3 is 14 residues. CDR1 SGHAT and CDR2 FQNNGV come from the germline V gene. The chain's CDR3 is CASSFAGGNSPLHF. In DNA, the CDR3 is TGTGCCAGCAGCTTCGCGGGCGGCAATTCACCCCTCCACTTT.

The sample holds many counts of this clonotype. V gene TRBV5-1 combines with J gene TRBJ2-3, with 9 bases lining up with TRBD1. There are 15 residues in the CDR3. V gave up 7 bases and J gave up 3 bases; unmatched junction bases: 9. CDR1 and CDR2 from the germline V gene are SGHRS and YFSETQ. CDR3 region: CASSGAGQGTDTQYF. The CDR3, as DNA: TGCGCCAGCTCCGGAGCGGGACAGGGAACAGATACGCAGTATTTT.

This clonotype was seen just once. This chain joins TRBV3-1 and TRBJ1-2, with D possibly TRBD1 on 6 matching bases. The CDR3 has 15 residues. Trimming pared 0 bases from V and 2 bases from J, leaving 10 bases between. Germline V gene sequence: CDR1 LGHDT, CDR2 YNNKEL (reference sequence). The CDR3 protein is CASSQDGQPNYGYTF. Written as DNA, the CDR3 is TGTGCCAGCAGCCAAGATGGACAGCCGAACTATGGCTACACCTTC.

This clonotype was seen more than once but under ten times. The CDR3 region is CASRSTGTGTYEQYF. DNA for the CDR3: TGTGCCAGCCGATCTACGGGGACAGGAACCTACGAGCAGTACTTC. The chain couples TRBV6-2 or TRBV6-3 to TRBJ2-7; TRBD1 matches at 8 bases. V was clipped by 8 bases and J by 2 bases; unmatched bases: 11. CDR1 is MNHEY, CDR2 SVGEGT, per germline. The CDR3 runs to 15 residues.

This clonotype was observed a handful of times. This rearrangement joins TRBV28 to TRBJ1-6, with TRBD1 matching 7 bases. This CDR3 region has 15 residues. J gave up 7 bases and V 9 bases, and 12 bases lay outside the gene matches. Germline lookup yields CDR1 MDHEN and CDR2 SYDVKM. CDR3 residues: CASQETGTVNSPLHF. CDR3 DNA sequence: TGTGCCAGTCAGGAAACGGGGACAGTCAATTCACCCCTCCACTTT.

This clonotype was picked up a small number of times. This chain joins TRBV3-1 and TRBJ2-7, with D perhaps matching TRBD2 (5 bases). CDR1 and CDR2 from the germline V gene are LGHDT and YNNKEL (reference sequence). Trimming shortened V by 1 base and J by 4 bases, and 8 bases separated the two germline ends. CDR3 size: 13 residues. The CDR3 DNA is TGTGCCAGCAGCCAAGTCGCGGGTTACGAGCAGTACTTC. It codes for CASSQVAGYEQYF.

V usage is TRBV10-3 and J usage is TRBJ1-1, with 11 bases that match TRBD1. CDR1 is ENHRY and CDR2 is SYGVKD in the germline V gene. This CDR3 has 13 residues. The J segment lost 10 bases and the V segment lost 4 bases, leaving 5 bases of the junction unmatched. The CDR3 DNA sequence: TGTGCCATCAGTGCGGGACAGGGGGTTGGAGCTTTCTTT. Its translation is CAISAGQGVGAFF.

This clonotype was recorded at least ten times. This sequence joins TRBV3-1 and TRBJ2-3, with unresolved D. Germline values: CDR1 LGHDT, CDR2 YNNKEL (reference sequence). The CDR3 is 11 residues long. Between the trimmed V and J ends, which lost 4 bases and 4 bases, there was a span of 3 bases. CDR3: CASSRSDTQYF. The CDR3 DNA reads TGTGCCAGCAGCCGTTCAGATACGCAGTATTTT.

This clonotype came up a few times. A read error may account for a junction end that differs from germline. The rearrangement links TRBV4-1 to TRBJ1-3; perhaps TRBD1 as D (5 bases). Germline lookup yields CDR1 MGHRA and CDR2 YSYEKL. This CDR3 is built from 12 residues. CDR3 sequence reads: CASSQDGAGRCF. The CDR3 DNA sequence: TGCGCCAGCAGCCAAGATGGGGCAGGGCGGTGTTTT.

In DNA form, the CDR3 reads TGCGCCAGCAGCTGGGGGAGTAACACTGAAGCTTTCTTT. Its translation: CASSWGSNTEAFF. The V gene is TRBV5-1, the J gene TRBJ1-1, with D maybe TRBD1 (5 bases). Trimming shortened V by 3 bases and J by 2 bases, and 8 bases separated the two germline ends. The length of the CDR3 is 13 residues. CDR1 is SGHRS and CDR2 is YFSETQ in the germline V gene.

The CDR3 region is CASSLRDPTDTQYF. Written as DNA, the CDR3 is TGTGCCAGCAGTTTAAGGGACCCCACAGATACGCAGTATTTT. The chain combines TRBV27 with TRBJ2-3; tentatively, D is TRBD1 or TRBD2 (5 bases each). The germline V gene has CDR1 MNHEY and CDR2 SMNVEV (reference sequence). V was trimmed by 2 bases and J by 2 bases, leaving 8 bases between them. The CDR3 is made up of 14 amino acids.

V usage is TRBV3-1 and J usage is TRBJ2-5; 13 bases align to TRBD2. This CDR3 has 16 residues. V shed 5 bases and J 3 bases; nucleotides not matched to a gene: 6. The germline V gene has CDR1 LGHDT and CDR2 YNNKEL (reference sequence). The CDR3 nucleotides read TGTGCCAGCAGCTCAGGGACTAGCGGGGCGGAAGAGACCCAGTACTTC. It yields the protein CASSSGTSGAEETQYF.

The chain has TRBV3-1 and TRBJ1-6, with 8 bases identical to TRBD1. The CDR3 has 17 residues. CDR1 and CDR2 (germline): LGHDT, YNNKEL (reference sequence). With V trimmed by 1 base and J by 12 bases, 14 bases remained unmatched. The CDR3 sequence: CASSQGLGTTGGKPLHF. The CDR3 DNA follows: TGTGCCAGCAGCCAAGGTCTTGGGACCACAGGGGGAAAACCCCTCCACTTT.

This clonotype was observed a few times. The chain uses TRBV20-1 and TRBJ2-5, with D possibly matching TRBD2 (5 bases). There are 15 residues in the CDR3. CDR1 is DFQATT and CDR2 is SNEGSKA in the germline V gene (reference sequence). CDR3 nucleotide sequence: TGCAGCGCCACCCTAGAGGAACTAGAAACAGAGACCCAGTACTTC. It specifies CSATLEELETETQYF.

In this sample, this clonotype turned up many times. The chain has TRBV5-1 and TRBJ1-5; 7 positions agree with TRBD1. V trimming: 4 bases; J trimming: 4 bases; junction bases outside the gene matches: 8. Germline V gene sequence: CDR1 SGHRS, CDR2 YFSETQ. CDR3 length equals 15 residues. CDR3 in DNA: TGCGCCAGCAGCCTCGATTCAGGGGGTAATCAGCCCCAGCATTTT. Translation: CASSLDSGGNQPQHF.

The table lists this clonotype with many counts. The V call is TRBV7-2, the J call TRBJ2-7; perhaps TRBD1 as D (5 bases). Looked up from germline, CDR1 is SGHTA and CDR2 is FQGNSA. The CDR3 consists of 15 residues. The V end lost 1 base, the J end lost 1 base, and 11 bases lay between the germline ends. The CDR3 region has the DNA TGTGCCAGCAGCTTAGGGCAGGGCCCTTCCTACGAGCAGTACTTC. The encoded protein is CASSLGQGPSYEQYF.

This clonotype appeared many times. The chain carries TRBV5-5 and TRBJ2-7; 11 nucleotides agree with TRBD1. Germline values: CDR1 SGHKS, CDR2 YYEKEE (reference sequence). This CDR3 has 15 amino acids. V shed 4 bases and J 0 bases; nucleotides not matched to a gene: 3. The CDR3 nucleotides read TGTGCCAGCAGCATGGGACAGGGGGGCTCCTACGAGCAGTACTTC. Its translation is CASSMGQGGSYEQYF.

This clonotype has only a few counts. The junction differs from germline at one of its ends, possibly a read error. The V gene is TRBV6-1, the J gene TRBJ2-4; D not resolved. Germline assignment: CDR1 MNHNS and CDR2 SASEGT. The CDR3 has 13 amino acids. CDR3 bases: TGTGCCAGCAGTGATCGGCAGGCACGAAGGGAAAACTTC. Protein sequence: CASSDRQARRENF.

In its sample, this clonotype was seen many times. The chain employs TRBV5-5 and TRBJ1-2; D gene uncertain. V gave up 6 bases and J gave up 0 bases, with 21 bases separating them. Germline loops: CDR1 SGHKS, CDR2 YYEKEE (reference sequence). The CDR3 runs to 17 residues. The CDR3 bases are TGTGCCAGCACGCTCAATCCGGTCGGGCCTTCTAACTATGGCTACACCTTC. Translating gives CASTLNPVGPSNYGYTF.

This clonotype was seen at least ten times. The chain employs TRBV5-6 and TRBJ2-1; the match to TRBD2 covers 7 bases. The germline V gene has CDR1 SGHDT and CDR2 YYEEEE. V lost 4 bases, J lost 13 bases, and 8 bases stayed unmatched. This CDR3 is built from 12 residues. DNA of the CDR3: TGTGCCAGCAGCCGGACTAGTCGGGACCAGTTCTTC. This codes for CASSRTSRDQFF.

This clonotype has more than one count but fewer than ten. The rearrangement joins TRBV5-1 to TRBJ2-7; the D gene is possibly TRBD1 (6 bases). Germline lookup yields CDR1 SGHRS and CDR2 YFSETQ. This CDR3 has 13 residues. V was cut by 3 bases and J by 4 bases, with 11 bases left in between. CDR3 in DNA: TGCGCCAGCAGCTGGAGGACAGTTTACGAGCAGTACTTC. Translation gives CASSWRTVYEQYF.

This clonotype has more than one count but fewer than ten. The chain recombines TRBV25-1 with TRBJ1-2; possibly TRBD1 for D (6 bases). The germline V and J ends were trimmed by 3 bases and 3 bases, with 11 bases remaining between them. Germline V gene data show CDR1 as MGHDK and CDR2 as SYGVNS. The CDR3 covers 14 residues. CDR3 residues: CASSDPTGYYGYTF. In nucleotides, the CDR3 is TGTGCCAGCAGTGATCCCACAGGGTACTATGGCTACACCTTC.

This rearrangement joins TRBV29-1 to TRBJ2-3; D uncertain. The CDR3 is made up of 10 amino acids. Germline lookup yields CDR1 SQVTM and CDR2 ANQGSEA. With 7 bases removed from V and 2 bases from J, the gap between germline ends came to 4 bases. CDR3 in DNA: TGCAGCGCGGACACAGATACGCAGTATTTT. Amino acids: CSADTDTQYF.

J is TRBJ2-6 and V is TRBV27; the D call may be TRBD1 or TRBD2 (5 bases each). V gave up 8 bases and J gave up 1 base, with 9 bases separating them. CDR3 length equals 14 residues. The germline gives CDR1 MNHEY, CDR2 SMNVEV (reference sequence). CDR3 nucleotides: TGTGCCAGCTGGGACCTGTCTGGGGCCAACGTCCTGACTTTC. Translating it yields CASWDLSGANVLTF.